This TCR beta chain was recorded in a study of response to subunit inactivated influenza vaccine. The CDR3 consists of 16 residues. Trimming removed 6 bases at V and 0 bases at J, with 14 bases between. The V gene's germline CDR1 is ENHRY and CDR2 SYGVKD. Regarding the study as a whole: After each seasonal influenza vaccination, few new T cells are recruited, the authors suggested.

One entry per CDR3 protein results from TCRdb running MiXCR on the RT-PCR reads. The table lists approximately 700,000 distinct CDR3 sequences, roughly 14% of them singletons. This clonotype was counted only a few times. The antigen remains unidentified. This TCR derives from a man aged 50 to 60 who received an inactivated influenza vaccine. The V and J genes are TRBV10-3 and TRBJ2-2, with unresolved D. The sequences come from PBMCs from blood, collected approximately 12 days after vaccination. The CDR3 spells CAISDTQRANTGELFF. CDR3 nucleotides: TGTGCCATCAGCGATACACAGCGCGCGAACACCGGGGAGCTGTTTTTT.